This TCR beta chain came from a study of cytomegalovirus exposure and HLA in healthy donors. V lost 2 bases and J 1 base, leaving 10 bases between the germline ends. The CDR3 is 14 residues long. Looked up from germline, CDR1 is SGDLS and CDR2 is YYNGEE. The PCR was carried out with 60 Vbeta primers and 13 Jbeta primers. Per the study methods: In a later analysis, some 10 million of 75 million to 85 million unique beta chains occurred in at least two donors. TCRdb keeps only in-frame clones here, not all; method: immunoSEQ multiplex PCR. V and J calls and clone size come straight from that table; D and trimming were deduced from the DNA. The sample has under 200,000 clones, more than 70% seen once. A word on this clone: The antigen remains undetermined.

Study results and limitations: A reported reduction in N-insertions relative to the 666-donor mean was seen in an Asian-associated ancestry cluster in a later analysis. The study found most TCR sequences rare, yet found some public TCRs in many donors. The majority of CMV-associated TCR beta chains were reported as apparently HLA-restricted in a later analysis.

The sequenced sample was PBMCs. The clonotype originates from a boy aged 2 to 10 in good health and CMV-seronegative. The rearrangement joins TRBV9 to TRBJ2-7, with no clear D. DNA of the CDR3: TGTGCCAGCAGCGTGTCGACGGGTTCCTACGAGCAGTACTTC. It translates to CASSVSTGSYEQYF.